The rows below give T cell receptor beta chains drawn from one sample of a study of blood T cells in healthy people across ages. TCRdb reprocessed the 5' RACE reads via MiXCR and lists one record per CDR3 protein. Seen here are under 1,000,000 distinct CDR3 sequences, roughly 35% observed once, and the top ten hold under 15%. The sequencing input was blood. These receptors all stem from a man aged 18 to 30 in good health. CDR3s include the opening cysteine and the closing phenylalanine or tryptophan. A D gene is named only where the DNA matches it firmly. Size is omitted from some rows. Given values are once, few, many or a class for expanded clones.

j_call clone_size v_call d_call cdr3_aa cdr3_nt
TRBJ2-1 once TRBV20-1 NA CSATKIKGGRNEQFF TGCAGTGCCACAAAAATCAAGGGGGGGCGAAATGAGCAGTTCTTC
TRBJ2-4 many TRBV21-1 NA CASYPQGGQNIQYF TGTGCCAGCTACCCCCAGGGCGGACAAAACATTCAGTACTTC
TRBJ2-7 NA TRBV4-1 NA CASSQVEGTFYNEQYF TGCGCCAGCAGCCAAGTTGAAGGGACTTTCTACAATGAGCAGTACTTC
TRBJ2-5 few TRBV5-1 NA CASSLESGAETQYF TGCGCCAGCAGCTTGGAATCGGGGGCCGAGACCCAGTACTTC
TRBJ2-5 NA TRBV7-7 NA CASSLLDSPVETQYF TGTGCTAGCAGCTTACTGGACAGTCCTGTGGAGACCCAGTACTTC
TRBJ2-1 NA TRBV7-2 TRBD2 CASSPGAGGYNEQFF TGTGCCAGCAGCCCAGGAGCGGGGGGCTACAATGAGCAGTTCTTC
TRBJ1-2 few TRBV12-3/TRBV12-4 TRBD1 CASSLALEQGGSGYTF TGTGCCAGCAGTTTAGCGCTGGAACAGGGGGGATCTGGCTACACCTTC
TRBJ2-1 few TRBV7-9 TRBD1 CASSLLGQGPYYNEQFF TGTGCCAGCAGCTTACTCGGACAGGGTCCTTACTACAATGAGCAGTTCTTC
TRBJ2-7 NA TRBV6-6 NA CASNLSEYSFYEQYF TGTGCCAGCAACCTTAGCGAGTATAGTTTCTACGAGCAGTACTTC
TRBJ2-1 NA TRBV27 TRBD1 CASSSSPGRGSYNEQFF TGCGCCAGCAGTTCCTCCCCTGGCAGGGGGTCCTACAATGAGCAGTTCTTC
TRBJ2-3 many TRBV20-1 NA CSARGPAGITDTQYF TGCAGTGCTAGAGGGCCTGCGGGGATCACAGATACGCAGTATTTT
TRBJ1-1 NA TRBV6-1 NA CASSLWRGGGRNTEAFF TGTGCCAGCAGCCTATGGCGAGGTGGAGGCCGTAACACTGAAGCTTTCTTT
TRBJ1-2 NA TRBV12-3/TRBV12-4 NA CDSSFGRHHYTF TGTGACAGCAGTTTTGGGCGGCATCACTACACCTTC